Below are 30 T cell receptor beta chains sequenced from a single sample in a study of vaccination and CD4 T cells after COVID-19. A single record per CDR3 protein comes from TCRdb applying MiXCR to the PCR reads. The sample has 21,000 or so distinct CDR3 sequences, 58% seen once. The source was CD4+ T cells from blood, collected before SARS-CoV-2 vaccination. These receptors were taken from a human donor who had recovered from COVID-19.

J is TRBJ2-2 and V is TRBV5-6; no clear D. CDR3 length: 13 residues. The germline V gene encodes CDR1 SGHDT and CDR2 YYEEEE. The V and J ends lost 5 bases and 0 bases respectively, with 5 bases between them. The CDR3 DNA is TGTGCCAGCAGACACACGAACACCGGGGAGCTGTTTTTT. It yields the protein CASRHTNTGELFF.

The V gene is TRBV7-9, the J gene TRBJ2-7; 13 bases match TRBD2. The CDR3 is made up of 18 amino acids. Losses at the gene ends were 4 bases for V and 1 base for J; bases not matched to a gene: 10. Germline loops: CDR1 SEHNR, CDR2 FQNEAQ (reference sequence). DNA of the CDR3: TGTGCCAGCAGCTATAACCCGGGACTAGCGGGATCTTCCTACGAGCAGTACTTC. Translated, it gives CASSYNPGLAGSSYEQYF.

DNA for the CDR3: TGTGCCAGCAGTTACTCTGACAGGGGTAATGAGCAGTTCTTC. It encodes CASSYSDRGNEQFF. V is TRBV6-2 or TRBV6-3 and J is TRBJ2-1, with 8 bases identical to TRBD1. The CDR3 contains 14 residues. After removal of 0 bases from V and 7 bases from J, the junction contained 2 bases not matched to a gene. The germline CDR1 and CDR2 sequences are MNHEY and SVGEGT.

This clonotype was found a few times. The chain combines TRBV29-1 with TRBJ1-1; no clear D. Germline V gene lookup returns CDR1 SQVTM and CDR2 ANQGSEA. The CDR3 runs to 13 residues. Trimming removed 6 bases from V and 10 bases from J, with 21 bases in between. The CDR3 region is CSVRREVRGGAFF. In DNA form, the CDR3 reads TGCAGCGTCCGTAGGGAGGTACGAGGCGGAGCTTTCTTT.

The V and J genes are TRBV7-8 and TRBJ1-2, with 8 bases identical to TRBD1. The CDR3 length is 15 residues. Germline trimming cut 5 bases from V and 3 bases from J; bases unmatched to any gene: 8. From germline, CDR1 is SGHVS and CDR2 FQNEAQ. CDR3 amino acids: CASSKSGQGHYGYTF. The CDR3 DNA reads TGTGCCAGCAGCAAATCCGGACAGGGCCACTATGGCTACACCTTC.

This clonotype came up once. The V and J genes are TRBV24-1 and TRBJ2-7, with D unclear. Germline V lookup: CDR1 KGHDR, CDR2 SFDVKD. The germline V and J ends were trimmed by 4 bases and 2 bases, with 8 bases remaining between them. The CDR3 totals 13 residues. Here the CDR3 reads CATSEGSPYEQYF. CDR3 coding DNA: TGTGCCACCAGTGAGGGATCCCCCTACGAGCAGTACTTC.

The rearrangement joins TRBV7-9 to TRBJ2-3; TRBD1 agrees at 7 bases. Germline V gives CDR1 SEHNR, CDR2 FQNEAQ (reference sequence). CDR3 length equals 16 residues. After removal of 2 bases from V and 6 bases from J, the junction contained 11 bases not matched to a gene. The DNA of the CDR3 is TGTGCCAGCAGCTTAACCAGACAGGGCCGTTGGGATACGCAGTATTTT. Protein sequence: CASSLTRQGRWDTQYF.

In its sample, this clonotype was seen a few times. The CDR3 nucleotides are TGCAGTGCTAGATTCAGGCAGGGGGAAAATCAGCCCCAGCATTTT. Its translation: CSARFRQGENQPQHF. The V call is TRBV20-1, the J call TRBJ1-5, with 7 bases lining up with TRBD1. Looked up from germline, CDR1 is DFQATT and CDR2 is SNEGSKA (reference sequence). The V and J ends lost 2 bases and 4 bases, in that order; junction bases with no gene match: 8. The CDR3 runs to 15 residues.

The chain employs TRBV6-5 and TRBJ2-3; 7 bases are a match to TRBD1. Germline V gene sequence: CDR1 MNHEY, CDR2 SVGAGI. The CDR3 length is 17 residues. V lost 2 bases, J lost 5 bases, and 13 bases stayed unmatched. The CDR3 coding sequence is TGTGCCAGCAGTTACAAGACAGGGTCGGTTGCCAGAGATACGCAGTATTTT. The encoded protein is CASSYKTGSVARDTQYF.

The CDR3 region has the DNA TGCAGTGCTAGAGACCCCGGGACGGAAAACACCGGGGAGCTGTTTTTT. Its translation: CSARDPGTENTGELFF. This rearrangement joins TRBV20-1 to TRBJ2-2; D is perhaps TRBD1 or TRBD2 (5 bases each). The V gene's germline CDR1 is DFQATT and CDR2 SNEGSKA (reference sequence). The CDR3 totals 16 residues. The V end was cut by 0 bases, the J end by 2 bases, with 13 bases between.

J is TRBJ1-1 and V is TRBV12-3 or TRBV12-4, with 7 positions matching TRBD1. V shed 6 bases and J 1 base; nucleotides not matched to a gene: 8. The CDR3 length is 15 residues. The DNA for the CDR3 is TGTGCCAGCAGGCAGACAGGGAGGGGGAACACTGAAGCTTTCTTT. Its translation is CASRQTGRGNTEAFF.

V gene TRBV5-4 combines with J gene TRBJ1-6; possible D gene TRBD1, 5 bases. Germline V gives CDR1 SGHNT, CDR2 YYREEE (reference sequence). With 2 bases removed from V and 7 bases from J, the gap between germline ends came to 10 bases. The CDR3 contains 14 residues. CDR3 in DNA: TGTGCCAGCAGCTTCCCAGGGTCGAATTCACCCCTCCACTTT. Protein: CASSFPGSNSPLHF.

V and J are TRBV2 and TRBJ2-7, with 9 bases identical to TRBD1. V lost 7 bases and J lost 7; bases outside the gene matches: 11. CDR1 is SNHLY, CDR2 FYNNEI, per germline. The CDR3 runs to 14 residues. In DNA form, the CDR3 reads TGTGCCAGCACTAGACAGGGGGTCTCTGAGGAGCAGTACTTC. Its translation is CASTRQGVSEEQYF.

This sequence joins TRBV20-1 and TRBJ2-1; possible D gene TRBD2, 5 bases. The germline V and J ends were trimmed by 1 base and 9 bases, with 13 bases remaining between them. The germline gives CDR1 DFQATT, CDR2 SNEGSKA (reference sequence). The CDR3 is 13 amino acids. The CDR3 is CSARVRLSGEQFF. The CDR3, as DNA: TGCAGTGCTAGAGTTAGGTTGAGCGGTGAGCAGTTCTTC.

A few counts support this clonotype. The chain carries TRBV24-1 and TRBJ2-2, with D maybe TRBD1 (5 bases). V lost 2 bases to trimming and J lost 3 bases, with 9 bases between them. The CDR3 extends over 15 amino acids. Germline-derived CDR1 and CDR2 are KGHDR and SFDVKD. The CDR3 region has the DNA TGTGCCACCAGTGATTCTGGGGCGCACACCGGGGAGCTGTTTTTT. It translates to CATSDSGAHTGELFF.

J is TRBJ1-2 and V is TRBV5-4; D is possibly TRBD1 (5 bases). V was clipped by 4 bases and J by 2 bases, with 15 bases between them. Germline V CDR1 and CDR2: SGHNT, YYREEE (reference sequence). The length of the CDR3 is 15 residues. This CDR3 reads CASSPDSTRNYGYTF. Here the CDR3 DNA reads TGTGCCAGCAGCCCAGACAGCACCCGGAACTATGGCTACACCTTC.

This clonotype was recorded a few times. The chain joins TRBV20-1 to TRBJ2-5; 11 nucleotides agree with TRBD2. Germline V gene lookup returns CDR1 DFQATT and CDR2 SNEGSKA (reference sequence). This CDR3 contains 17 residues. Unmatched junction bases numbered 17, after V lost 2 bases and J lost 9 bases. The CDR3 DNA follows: TGCAGTGCTAGATCCCCTTTCGTAGCGGGGGGGGTAGGGGCCCAGTACTTC. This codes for CSARSPFVAGGVGAQYF.

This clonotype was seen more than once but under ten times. The chain's CDR3 is CSARTNRATEAFF. CDR3 DNA: TGCAGTGCTAGAACAAACAGGGCCACTGAAGCTTTCTTT. The rearrangement joins TRBV20-1 to TRBJ1-1; maybe TRBD1 (6 bases). There are 13 residues in the CDR3. V gave up 2 bases and J gave up 4 bases, with 11 bases separating them. CDR1 and CDR2 (germline): DFQATT, SNEGSKA (reference sequence).

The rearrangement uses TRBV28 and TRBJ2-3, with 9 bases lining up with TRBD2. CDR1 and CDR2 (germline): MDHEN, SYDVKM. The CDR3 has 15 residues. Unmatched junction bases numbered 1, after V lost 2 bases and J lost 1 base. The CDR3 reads CASSLIAGGTDTQYF. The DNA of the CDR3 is TGTGCCAGCAGTTTAATAGCGGGAGGCACAGATACGCAGTATTTT. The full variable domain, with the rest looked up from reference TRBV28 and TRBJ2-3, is DVKVTQSSRYLVKRTGEKVFLECVQDMDHENMFWYRQDPGLGLRLIYFSYDVKMKEKGDIPEGYSVSREKKERFSLILESASTNQTSMYLCASSLIAGGTDTQYFGPGTRLTVL.

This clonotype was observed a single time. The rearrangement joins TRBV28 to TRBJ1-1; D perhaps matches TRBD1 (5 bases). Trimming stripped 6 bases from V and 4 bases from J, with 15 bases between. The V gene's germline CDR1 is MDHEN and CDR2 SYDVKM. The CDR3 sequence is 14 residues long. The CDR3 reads CASRGFGARTEAFF. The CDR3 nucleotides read TGTGCCAGCAGAGGATTCGGGGCCCGCACTGAAGCTTTCTTT.

CDR3 region: CASSSRISGNTIYF. CDR3 DNA: TGTGCCAGCAGTTCTCGGATCTCTGGAAACACCATATATTTT. The rearrangement links TRBV28 to TRBJ1-3; D gene uncertain. Germline assignment: CDR1 MDHEN and CDR2 SYDVKM. The V gene lost 4 bases and the J gene lost 0 bases, with 7 bases spanning the gap. The CDR3 extends over 14 amino acids. Full variable domain (missing parts from reference TRBV28 and TRBJ1-3): DVKVTQSSRYLVKRTGEKVFLECVQDMDHENMFWYRQDPGLGLRLIYFSYDVKMKEKGDIPEGYSVSREKKERFSLILESASTNQTSMYLCASSSRISGNTIYFGEGSWLTVV.

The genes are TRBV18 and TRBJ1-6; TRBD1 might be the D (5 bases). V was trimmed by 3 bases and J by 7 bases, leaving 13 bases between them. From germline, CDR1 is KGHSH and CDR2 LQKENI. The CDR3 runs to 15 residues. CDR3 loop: CASSPLGRTNSPLHF. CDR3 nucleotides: TGTGCCAGCTCACCCCTGGGACGGACAAATTCACCCCTCCACTTT.

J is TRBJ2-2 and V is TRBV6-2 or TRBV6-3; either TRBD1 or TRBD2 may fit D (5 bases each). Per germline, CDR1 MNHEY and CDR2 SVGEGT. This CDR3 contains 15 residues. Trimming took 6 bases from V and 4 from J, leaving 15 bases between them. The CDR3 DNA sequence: TGTGCCAGCAGGATGAGGTGGGACGGCACCGGGGAGCTGTTTTTT. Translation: CASRMRWDGTGELFF.

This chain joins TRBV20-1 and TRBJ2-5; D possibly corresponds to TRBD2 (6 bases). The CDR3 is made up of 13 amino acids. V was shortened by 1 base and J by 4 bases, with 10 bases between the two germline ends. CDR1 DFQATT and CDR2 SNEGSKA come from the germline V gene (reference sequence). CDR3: CSARGGVLETQYF. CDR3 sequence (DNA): TGCAGTGCTAGAGGGGGGGTCTTAGAGACCCAGTACTTC.

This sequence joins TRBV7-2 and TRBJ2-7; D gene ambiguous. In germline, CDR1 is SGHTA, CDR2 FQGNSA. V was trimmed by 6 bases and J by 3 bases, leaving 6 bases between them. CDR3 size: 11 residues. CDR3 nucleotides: TGTGCCAGCAGAAAATACTACGAGCAGTACTTC. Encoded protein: CASRKYYEQYF.

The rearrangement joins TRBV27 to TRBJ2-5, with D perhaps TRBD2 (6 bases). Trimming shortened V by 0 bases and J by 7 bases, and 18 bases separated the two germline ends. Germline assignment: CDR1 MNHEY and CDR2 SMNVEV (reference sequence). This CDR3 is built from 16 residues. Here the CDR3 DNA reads TGTGCCAGCAGTTTATCGGAGGGTCCCCGCCCCTGGACCCAGTACTTC. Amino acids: CASSLSEGPRPWTQYF.

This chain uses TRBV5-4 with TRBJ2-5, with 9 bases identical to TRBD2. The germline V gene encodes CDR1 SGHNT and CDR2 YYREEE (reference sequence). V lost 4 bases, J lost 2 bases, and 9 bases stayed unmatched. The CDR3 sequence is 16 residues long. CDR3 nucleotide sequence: TGTGCCAGCAGCCCGCCGCCGACTAGCGGACAAGAGACCCAGTACTTC. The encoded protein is CASSPPPTSGQETQYF.

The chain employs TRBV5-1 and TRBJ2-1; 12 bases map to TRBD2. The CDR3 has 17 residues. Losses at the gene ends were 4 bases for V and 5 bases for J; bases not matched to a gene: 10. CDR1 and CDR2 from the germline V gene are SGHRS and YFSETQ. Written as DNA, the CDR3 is TGCGCCAGCAGCATCAATCCGACTAGCGGGAGTCACAATGAGCAGTTCTTC. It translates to CASSINPTSGSHNEQFF.

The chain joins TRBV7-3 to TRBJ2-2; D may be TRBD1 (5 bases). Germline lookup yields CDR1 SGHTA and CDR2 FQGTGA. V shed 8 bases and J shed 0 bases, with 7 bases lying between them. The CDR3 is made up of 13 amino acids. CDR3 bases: TGTGCCAGCTCAGGGACGAACACCGGGGAGCTGTTTTTT. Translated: CASSGTNTGELFF.

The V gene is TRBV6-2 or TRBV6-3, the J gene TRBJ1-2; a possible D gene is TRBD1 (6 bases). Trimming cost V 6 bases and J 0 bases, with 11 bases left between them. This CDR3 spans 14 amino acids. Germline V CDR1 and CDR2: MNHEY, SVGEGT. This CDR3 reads CASRTSGANYGYTF. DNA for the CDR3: TGTGCCAGCAGGACGTCAGGGGCTAACTATGGCTACACCTTC.